This entry features one T cell receptor (beta chain) sequence. Its antigen is not known. Other DNA sequences in this sample translate to the same CDR3. This sample is part of a study of graft-versus-host responses after intestinal transplantation. Here immunoSEQ multiplex PCR was the method, and the copy in TCRdb shows in-frame clones only, minus some. The top ten hold 5% to 6.5% of the sample, which has some 90,000 clones, 80% to 95% seen once. Findings of the study overall: Early declines in HvG clones that occurred post-transplant were associated with peak circulating GvH clone levels.

The V and J ends lost 0 bases and 3 bases respectively, with 3 bases between them. The V gene's germline CDR1 is PRHDT and CDR2 FYEKMQ (reference sequence). CDR3 length equals 12 residues. The source is a human donor who received an intestinal transplant. The chain joins TRBV13 to TRBJ2-7; D unclear. The sequencing here drew on unstimulated CD8+ T cells sorted from spleen or lymph node cells, taken before intestinal transplant. Written as DNA, the CDR3 is TGTGCCAGCAGCTTAGGGAGCTACGAGCAGTACTTC. Translating gives CASSLGSYEQYF.